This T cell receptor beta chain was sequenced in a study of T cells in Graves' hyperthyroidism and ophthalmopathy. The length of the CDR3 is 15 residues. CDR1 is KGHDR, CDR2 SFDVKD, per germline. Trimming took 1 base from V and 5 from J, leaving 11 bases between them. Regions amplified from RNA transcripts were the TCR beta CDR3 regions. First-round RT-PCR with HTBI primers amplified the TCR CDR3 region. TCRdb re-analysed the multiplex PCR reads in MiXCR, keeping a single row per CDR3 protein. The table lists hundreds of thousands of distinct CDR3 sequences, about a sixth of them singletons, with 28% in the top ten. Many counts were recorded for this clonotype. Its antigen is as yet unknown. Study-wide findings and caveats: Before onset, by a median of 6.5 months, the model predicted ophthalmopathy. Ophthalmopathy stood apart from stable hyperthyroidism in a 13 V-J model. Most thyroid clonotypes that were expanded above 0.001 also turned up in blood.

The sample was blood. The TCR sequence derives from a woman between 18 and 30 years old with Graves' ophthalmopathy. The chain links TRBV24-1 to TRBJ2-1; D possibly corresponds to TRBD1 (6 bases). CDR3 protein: CATSDLRGKNNEQFF. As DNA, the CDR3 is TGTGCCACCAGTGATTTAAGGGGGAAGAACAATGAGCAGTTCTTC.